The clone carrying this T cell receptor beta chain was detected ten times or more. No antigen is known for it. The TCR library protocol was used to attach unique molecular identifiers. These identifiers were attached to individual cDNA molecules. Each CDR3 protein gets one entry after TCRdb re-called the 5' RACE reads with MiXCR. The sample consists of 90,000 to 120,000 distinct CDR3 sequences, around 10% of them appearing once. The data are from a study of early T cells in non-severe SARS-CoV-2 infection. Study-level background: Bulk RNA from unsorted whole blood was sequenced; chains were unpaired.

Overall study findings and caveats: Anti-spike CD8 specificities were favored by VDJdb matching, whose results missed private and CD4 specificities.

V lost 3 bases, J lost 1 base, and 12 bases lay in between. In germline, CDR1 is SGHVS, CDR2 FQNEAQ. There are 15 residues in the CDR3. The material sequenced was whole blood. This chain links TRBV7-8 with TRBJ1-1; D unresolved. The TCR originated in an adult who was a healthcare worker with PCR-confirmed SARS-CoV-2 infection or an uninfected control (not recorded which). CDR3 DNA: TGTGCCAGCAGCTTCCCCCGGGCCCCGAACACTGAAGCTTTCTTT. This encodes CASSFPRAPNTEAFF.